Below are 3 T cell receptor beta chains sequenced from a single sample in a study of graft-versus-host responses after intestinal transplantation. These TCRs' antigens remain unknown. Assay used: immunoSEQ multiplex PCR; TCRdb lists only in-frame clones, some missing. The table has 75,000 to 100,000 clones, approximately 90% seen once. This material consisted of unstimulated CD4+ T cells sorted from spleen or lymph node cells, taken before intestinal transplant. The source is a human donor who received an intestinal transplant.

Here the CDR3 reads CASSFSRGRASDTQYF. CDR3 DNA: TGTGCCAGCAGCTTCTCGCGCGGGAGGGCCTCAGATACGCAGTATTTT. This sequence joins TRBV7-8 and TRBJ2-3; 9 nucleotides agree with TRBD2. Germline lookup yields CDR1 SGHVS and CDR2 FQNEAQ. V was clipped by 3 bases and J by 4 bases; unmatched bases: 8. The CDR3 is 16 residues long.

The chain employs TRBV12-5 and TRBJ2-5, with D maybe TRBD2 (6 bases). The germline gives CDR1 LGHNT, CDR2 FRNRAP. V lost 4 bases and J 2 bases, leaving 17 bases between the germline ends. This CDR3 region has 16 residues. The chain's CDR3 is CASGSQTGLAQETQYF. CDR3 nucleotides: TGTGCTAGTGGTTCCCAGACCGGGCTAGCGCAAGAGACCCAGTACTTC.

The rearrangement links TRBV11-3 to TRBJ1-4, with 7 nucleotides matching TRBD1. V lost 5 bases to trimming and J lost 5 bases; unmatched junction nucleotides: 8. Germline values: CDR1 SGHNT, CDR2 YENEEA. The CDR3 runs to 15 residues. For the CDR3, the DNA is TGTGCCAGCAGCGCACGACAGGGATCCAATGAAAAACTGTTTTTT. It codes for CASSARQGSNEKLFF.